These 31 T cell receptor beta chains were all obtained from the same sample, sequenced in a study of CD8 T cells in Susac syndrome. With random hexamers, reverse transcription was performed on about 0.5 to 1 ug of RNA. TCRdb re-called the immunoSEQ multiplex PCR reads through MiXCR, storing one row per CDR3 protein. The sample shows around 270,000 distinct CDR3 sequences, about 82% of them seen only once. The sample comprised CD8+ T cells from PBMCs. The receptors here all came from a human donor with multiple sclerosis.

The rearrangement links TRBV19 to TRBJ2-1, with TRBD2 matching over 13 bases. This CDR3 has 17 amino acids. The germline CDR1 and CDR2 sequences are LNHDA and SQIVND (reference sequence). The V gene end was trimmed by 0 bases and the J gene end by 7 bases; junction bases not matched to a gene: 6. The DNA of the CDR3 is TGTGCCAGTAGTATAGATCTAGGACTAGCGGGGGAGAATGAGCAGTTCTTC. It translates to CASSIDLGLAGENEQFF.

The chain combines TRBV4-1 with TRBJ1-1; D uncertain. The CDR3 has 15 amino acids. Germline V gives CDR1 MGHRA, CDR2 YSYEKL. V lost 2 bases and J lost 4, with 14 bases in between. CDR3 nucleotides: TGCGCCAGCAGCCAAAATACAGCGGTGATCACTGAAGCTTTCTTT. It encodes CASSQNTAVITEAFF.

The chain is built from TRBV4-3 and TRBJ2-3, with 9 bases matching TRBD2. Germline CDR1 reads LGHNA; CDR2 reads YSLEER. The CDR3 covers 20 residues. Trimming cost V 0 bases and J 2 bases; bases outside gene matches: 15. In DNA, the CDR3 is TGCGCCAGCAGCCAAGATCAACCGGCTAGTGCGGGAGGGAACACAGATACGCAGTATTTT. This gives the protein CASSQDQPASAGGNTDTQYF.

The V call is TRBV11-2, the J call TRBJ1-2; 8 nucleotides line up with TRBD1. The V gene's germline CDR1 is SGHAT and CDR2 FQNNGV. Trimming cost V 0 bases and J 6 bases; bases outside gene matches: 6. The CDR3 totals 15 residues. The CDR3 DNA follows: TGTGCCAGCAGCTTAGATCCGACAGGGGACCATGGCTACACCTTC. Encoded protein: CASSLDPTGDHGYTF. Supplemented by reference TRBV11-2 and TRBJ1-2, the full variable domain reads EAGVAQSPRYKIIEKRQSVAFWCNPISGHATLYWYQQILGQGPKLLIQFQNNGVVDDSQLPKDRFSAERLKGVDSTLKIQPAKLEDSAVYLCASSLDPTGDHGYTFGSGTRLTVV.

This clonotype was seen only a few times. The chain couples TRBV7-9 to TRBJ2-1; possible D gene TRBD1, 5 bases. CDR3 length: 15 amino acids. Germline CDR1 is SEHNR and CDR2 is FQNEAQ (reference sequence). V shed 5 bases and J shed 6 bases, with 17 bases lying between them. The CDR3: CASSHPQGGLNEQFF. CDR3 nucleotides: TGTGCCAGCAGCCACCCTCAGGGCGGCCTCAATGAGCAGTTCTTC.

V and J are TRBV5-4 and TRBJ2-5; 10 nucleotides agree with TRBD1. The CDR3 runs 14 residues. V was clipped by 5 bases and J by 5 bases; unmatched bases: 6. Germline values: CDR1 SGHNT, CDR2 YYREEE (reference sequence). The CDR3 DNA reads TGTGCCAGCAGTGGACAGGGGGTGTACGAGACCCAGTACTTC. It yields the protein CASSGQGVYETQYF.

V and J are TRBV7-9 and TRBJ2-7; D is ambiguous. Germline assignment: CDR1 SEHNR and CDR2 FQNEAQ (reference sequence). Between the trimmed V and J ends, which lost 1 base and 4 bases, there was a span of 11 bases. The CDR3 covers 14 residues. The DNA of the CDR3 is TGTGCCAGCAGCTTAGTGGCCAAGTATTACGAGCAGTACTTC. Its protein is CASSLVAKYYEQYF.

The chain recombines TRBV5-6 with TRBJ1-4; D gene ambiguous. Trimming shortened V by 1 base and J by 4 bases, and 20 bases separated the two germline ends. The CDR3 is 18 amino acids. Germline-derived CDR1 and CDR2 are SGHDT and YYEEEE. The CDR3 DNA sequence: TGTGCCAGCAGCTTGTTCGTTGGCCGGGCAGAAAATAATGAAAAACTGTTTTTT. Translation gives CASSLFVGRAENNEKLFF.

The V and J genes are TRBV6-5 and TRBJ1-2; no reliable D call. Germline V CDR1 and CDR2: MNHEY, SVGAGI. The CDR3 is 15 amino acids. V was cut by 0 bases and J by 7 bases, with 15 bases left in between. The chain's CDR3 is CASSYSGLGPGGYTF. In nucleotides, the CDR3 is TGTGCCAGCAGTTACTCCGGCCTTGGGCCTGGTGGCTACACCTTC.

The rearrangement joins TRBV20-1 to TRBJ2-7; unclear D gene. The CDR3 is made up of 13 amino acids. Germline CDR1 DFQATT, CDR2 SNEGSKA (reference sequence). V shed 7 bases and J shed 3 bases, with 16 bases lying between them. The CDR3 nucleotides are TGCAGTGTCGAGTTCCCTGTAAACTACGAGCAGTACTTC. Translating it yields CSVEFPVNYEQYF.

This chain links TRBV7-9 with TRBJ2-7, with 11 bases lining up with TRBD2. CDR1 SEHNR and CDR2 FQNEAQ come from the germline V gene (reference sequence). V shed 5 bases, J shed 2 bases, and the junction held 5 bases outside the gene matches. The CDR3 contains 15 residues. CDR3 nucleotides: TGTGCCAGCAGCCAGACTAGCGGGACCGCCTACGAGCAGTACTTC. As protein: CASSQTSGTAYEQYF.

As to this clonotype: A junction end diverges from the germline sequence, so it may reflect a read error. J is TRBJ2-3 and V is TRBV7-7, with D tentatively TRBD1 or TRBD2 (5 bases each). This CDR3 spans 15 amino acids. Germline-derived CDR1 and CDR2 are SSHAT and FNYEAQ (reference sequence). Here the CDR3 DNA reads TGTGCTAGCAGCTTTGGCCCGGGGACCACAGATACGCAGTATTTT. It translates to CASSFGPGTTDTQYF.

The CDR3: CASSEVGGNLNTEAFF. CDR3 DNA: TGTGCCAGCAGTGAGGTGGGGGGAAACCTGAACACTGAAGCTTTCTTT. The V call is TRBV25-1, the J call TRBJ1-1; TRBD1 might be the D (5 bases). The CDR3 length is 16 residues. The V end lost 3 bases, the J end lost 0 bases, and 14 bases lay between the germline ends. CDR1 and CDR2 from the germline V gene are MGHDK and SYGVNS.

This clonotype was counted only a few times. The chain joins TRBV6-1 to TRBJ2-7; perhaps TRBD1 as D (6 bases). Germline CDR1 reads MNHNS; CDR2 reads SASEGT. Deletions cut 4 bases from V and 7 bases from J, with 20 bases between. This CDR3 has 15 residues. CDR3 region: CASSANRVASMEQYF. CDR3 coding DNA: TGTGCCAGCAGTGCGAACAGGGTCGCCTCAATGGAGCAGTACTTC.

The chain links TRBV10-3 to TRBJ2-7, with unresolved D. The CDR3 totals 11 residues. V lost 4 bases to trimming and J lost 4 bases, with 5 bases between them. Germline V gene data show CDR1 as ENHRY and CDR2 as SYGVKD. The CDR3 nucleotides read TGTGCCATCAGTGCCGGTTACGAGCAGTACTTC. Translation: CAISAGYEQYF.

The chain carries TRBV28 and TRBJ2-1; D may be TRBD2 (5 bases). The CDR3 is 17 amino acids. V lost 2 bases and J 2 bases, leaving 16 bases between the germline ends. Germline V gene sequence: CDR1 MDHEN, CDR2 SYDVKM. The CDR3 here is CASSLALPSSAYNEQFF. The CDR3 DNA is TGTGCCAGCAGTTTAGCCCTTCCTAGTAGCGCCTACAATGAGCAGTTCTTC. The full variable domain, in which reference TRBV28 and TRBJ2-1 provide the parts outside the CDR3, is DVKVTQSSRYLVKRTGEKVFLECVQDMDHENMFWYRQDPGLGLRLIYFSYDVKMKEKGDIPEGYSVSREKKERFSLILESASTNQTSMYLCASSLALPSSAYNEQFFGPGTRLTVL.

V gene TRBV6-5 combines with J gene TRBJ2-1; D is possibly TRBD1 or TRBD2 (5 bases each). The CDR3 covers 15 residues. The germline V gene has CDR1 MNHEY and CDR2 SVGAGI. V was cut by 2 bases and J by 8 bases, with 16 bases left in between. CDR3 region: CASSYGWGSGDEQFF. Here the CDR3 DNA reads TGTGCCAGCAGTTACGGGTGGGGGTCTGGGGATGAGCAGTTCTTC.

The gene calls are TRBV2 and TRBJ1-5; D gene ambiguous. CDR1 is SNHLY and CDR2 is FYNNEI in the germline V gene. There are 15 residues in the CDR3. V was clipped by 4 bases and J by 0 bases, with 10 bases between them. CDR3 region: CASSVAPYSNQPQHF. CDR3 DNA sequence: TGTGCCAGCAGTGTGGCGCCCTATAGCAATCAGCCCCAGCATTTT.

The genes are TRBV19 and TRBJ1-2; D not certain. V lost 1 base, J lost 4 bases, and 10 bases lay in between. This CDR3 contains 14 residues. Germline V gene lookup returns CDR1 LNHDA and CDR2 SQIVND (reference sequence). This CDR3 is CASSIATSSYGYTF. The CDR3 nucleotides are TGTGCCAGTAGTATAGCCACATCGAGCTATGGCTACACCTTC.

J is TRBJ1-5 and V is TRBV27; D ambiguous. Trimming pared 2 bases from V and 0 bases from J, leaving 5 bases between. In germline, CDR1 is MNHEY, CDR2 SMNVEV (reference sequence). The CDR3 is 14 residues long. The CDR3 spells CASSLTFSNQPQHF. CDR3 coding DNA: TGTGCCAGCAGTTTAACCTTTAGCAATCAGCCCCAGCATTTT.

The V call is TRBV28, the J call TRBJ1-5, with D uncertain. CDR3 length: 11 residues. The V gene lost 4 bases and the J gene lost 7 bases, with 5 bases spanning the gap. Germline V lookup: CDR1 MDHEN, CDR2 SYDVKM. The CDR3 sequence: CASSYTQPQHF. CDR3 bases: TGTGCCAGCAGTTACACCCAGCCCCAGCATTTT.

The chain combines TRBV12-3 or TRBV12-4 with TRBJ1-1, with a possible D match to TRBD1 (5 bases). The CDR3 length is 17 residues. V was trimmed by 1 base and J by 0 bases, leaving 15 bases between them. The CDR3 region has the DNA TGTGCCAGCAGTTTAGGTCACGGCAGGGAGTTGAACACTGAAGCTTTCTTT. This sequence encodes CASSLGHGRELNTEAFF.

There are a few counts of this clonotype. The CDR3 reads CASSWDSSEQYF. The CDR3 DNA reads as TGTGCCAGCAGTTGGGACAGCTCCGAGCAGTACTTC. The chain carries TRBV5-6 and TRBJ2-7, with 7 positions matching TRBD1. V lost 5 bases, J lost 6 bases, and 5 bases stayed unmatched. The germline CDR1 and CDR2 sequences are SGHDT and YYEEEE. The CDR3 covers 12 residues.

The chain joins TRBV14 to TRBJ2-1; 7 positions match TRBD2. This CDR3 comprises 15 residues. Germline CDR1 reads SGHDN; CDR2 reads FVKESK. V gave up 3 bases and J gave up 0 bases; unmatched junction bases: 2. In DNA, the CDR3 is TGTGCCAGCAGCCAGAGGGAGGGCTCCTACAATGAGCAGTTCTTC. Translated, it gives CASSQREGSYNEQFF.

The V and J genes are TRBV24-1 and TRBJ2-7; 8 bases are a match to TRBD2. The germline V gene encodes CDR1 KGHDR and CDR2 SFDVKD. V was pared by 3 bases and J by 6 bases, with 9 bases of the junction left unmatched. This CDR3 comprises 15 residues. The DNA of the CDR3 is TGTGCCACCAGTGATGGAAGCGGGAGTCGCTTCGAGCAGTACTTC. Protein: CATSDGSGSRFEQYF.

This clonotype has a handful of counts. J is TRBJ1-1 and V is TRBV13; 7 bases agree with TRBD1. The J segment lost 3 bases and the V segment lost 4 bases, leaving 8 bases of the junction unmatched. CDR1 and CDR2 from the germline V gene are PRHDT and FYEKMQ (reference sequence). The CDR3 runs 15 residues. CDR3 loop: CASSSPQGGDTEAFF. In DNA form, the CDR3 reads TGTGCCAGCAGCTCGCCCCAGGGGGGGGACACTGAAGCTTTCTTT.

The rearrangement links TRBV7-2 to TRBJ2-1; 11 nucleotides match TRBD2. Trimming took 0 bases from V and 4 from J; bases not matched to a gene: 5. CDR1 is SGHTA, CDR2 FQGNSA, per germline. This CDR3 has 17 residues. CDR3 sequence: CASSLAQTSGIYNEQFF. CDR3 bases: TGTGCCAGCAGCTTAGCCCAGACTAGCGGGATATACAATGAGCAGTTCTTC. The whole variable domain, filled in from reference TRBV7-2 and TRBJ2-1, reads GAGVSQSPSNKVTEKGKDVELRCDPISGHTALYWYRQSLGQGLEFLIYFQGNSAPDKSGLPSDRFSAERTGGSVSTLTIQRTQQEDSAVYLCASSLAQTSGIYNEQFFGPGTRLTVL.

This rearrangement joins TRBV28 to TRBJ2-7; TRBD2 might be the D (6 bases). Germline CDR1 reads MDHEN; CDR2 reads SYDVKM. V was pared by 6 bases and J by 5 bases, with 17 bases between. The CDR3 is made up of 14 amino acids. DNA for the CDR3: TGTGCCAGCAGCTCGGGAGCGGCTGTCCACGAGCAGTACTTC. This translates into CASSSGAAVHEQYF.

This chain uses TRBV6-5 with TRBJ2-7; 16 bases match TRBD2. CDR3 size: 19 residues. V gave up 2 bases and J gave up 0 bases; unmatched junction bases: 7. The germline gives CDR1 MNHEY, CDR2 SVGAGI. CDR3 region: CASSYPPGTSGRASYEQYF. CDR3 nucleotides: TGTGCCAGCAGTTACCCTCCCGGGACTAGCGGGAGGGCCTCCTACGAGCAGTACTTC.

This clonotype has only one observation. This sequence joins TRBV7-9 and TRBJ2-6; D might be TRBD1 (5 bases). The CDR3 is made up of 15 amino acids. The germline V gene has CDR1 SEHNR and CDR2 FQNEAQ (reference sequence). Between the trimmed V and J ends, which lost 5 bases and 7 bases, there was a span of 15 bases. The CDR3 nucleotides read TGTGCCAGCAGCCTTGGGGCAGGTGGAGCCAACGTCCTGACTTTC. This gives the protein CASSLGAGGANVLTF.

The gene calls are TRBV20-1 and TRBJ2-7; perhaps TRBD2 as D (6 bases). The CDR3 consists of 15 residues. Germline CDR1 reads DFQATT; CDR2 reads SNEGSKA (reference sequence). V shed 0 bases and J shed 7 bases, with 19 bases lying between them. The CDR3 loop is CSARDGASDVGEQYF. The CDR3 bases are TGCAGTGCTAGAGATGGGGCTAGCGATGTGGGGGAGCAGTACTTC.